This paragraph reports one T cell receptor beta chain. Germline V gene sequence: CDR1 SGHTA, CDR2 FQGNSA. The length of the CDR3 is 13 residues. V was trimmed by 5 bases and J by 5 bases, leaving 9 bases between them. The sample comes from a study of blood T cell repertoires in COVID-19. For the study at large: The study drew acute and convalescent COVID-19 samples from the United States, Italy and Spain. In each case, the material was cDNA or gDNA derived from T cells, B-cell-depleted T cells, or PBMCs.

In the original analysis: It was from reference gene primer amplification that nucleated cell counts were estimated. Produced via immunoSEQ multiplex PCR; TCRdb's table is partial and in-frame only. V, J and clone size are those of that table, while D and trimming were read from the DNA. The data show about 43,000 clones, with roughly 85% seen just once and just under 8.5% held by the top ten. This clonotype was sampled from a man between 60 and 70 years old with active COVID-19. The sequencing input was peripheral blood. The chain joins TRBV7-2 to TRBJ2-2; maybe TRBD1 (5 bases). The CDR3 region is CASSIQGTGELFF. In DNA form, the CDR3 reads TGTGCCAGCAGCATTCAGGGTACCGGGGAGCTGTTTTTT.